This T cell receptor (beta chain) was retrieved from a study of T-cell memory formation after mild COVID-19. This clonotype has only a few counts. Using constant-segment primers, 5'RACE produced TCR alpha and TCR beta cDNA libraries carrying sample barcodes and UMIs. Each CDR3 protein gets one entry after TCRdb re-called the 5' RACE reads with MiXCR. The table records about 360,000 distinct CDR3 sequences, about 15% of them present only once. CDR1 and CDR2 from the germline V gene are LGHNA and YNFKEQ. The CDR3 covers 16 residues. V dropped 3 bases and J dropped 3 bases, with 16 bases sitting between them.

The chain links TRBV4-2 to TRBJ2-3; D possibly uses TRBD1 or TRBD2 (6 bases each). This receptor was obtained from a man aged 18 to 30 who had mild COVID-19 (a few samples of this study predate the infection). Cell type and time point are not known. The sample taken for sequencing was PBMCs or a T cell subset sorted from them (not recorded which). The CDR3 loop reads CASSQGRGLGTDTQYF. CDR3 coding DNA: TGTGCCAGCAGCCAGGGCCGGGGGCTTGGAACAGATACGCAGTATTTT.